This T cell receptor beta chain appears in the sequencing data of a study of shared clonotypes between healthy human individuals. A note on this clone: Its cognate antigen is unknown.

The length of the CDR3 is 14 residues. Trimming removed 5 bases at V and 10 bases at J, with 23 bases between. CDR1 is SQVTM, CDR2 ANQGSEA, per germline. Broader study findings: Naive subsets generally exceeded memory subsets in estimated richness. For sorted subsets, rarefaction showed incomplete sequencing despite large depth. Researchers sampled only blood; tissue repertoires likely differ.

Genomic DNA of every subset was divided equally among multiple immunoSEQ plates. Clones were sequenced by immunoSEQ multiplex PCR, and TCRdb holds only the in-frame ones, with some missing. The sample carries some 2,100,000 clones, under 97% recorded once. The chain carries TRBV29-1 and TRBJ1-2; D gene ambiguous. The sequence came from a young man in good health. Sequences were obtained from naive CD4+ T cells sorted from blood. Subset in this sample: CD45RA+ positively selected. The CDR3 DNA is TGCAGCGTTCCCGGAGTGGTCTCCGTGCATGACTACACCTTC. Its protein is CSVPGVVSVHDYTF.